This T cell receptor beta chain was found in a study of cytomegalovirus exposure and HLA in healthy donors. Study-level background: Membership in the Caucasian-associated ancestry cluster was found for about 84% of 350 to 450 genotyped donors. Study-wide points: The study put 150 to 200 TCR beta chains on its list as cytomegalovirus-associated. Follow-up analysis seemed to connect common viral pathogens with several of the most significant clusters identified. Donors were assumed by presence/absence analyses to have roughly uniform sequencing depth.

With respect to this clone: The antigen is not known.

The germline gives CDR1 SNHLY, CDR2 FYNNEI. The CDR3 spans 13 residues. The ends were cut back, 10 bases at V and 4 bases at J, with 14 bases in the middle. The PCR used 60 Vbeta and 13 Jbeta primers. The table came from immunoSEQ multiplex PCR; TCRdb's copy has only in-frame clones and leaves some out. The table records some 170,000 clones, 65% to 85% of them present only once. Sequencing used PBMCs. This clonotype originated in a female donor in good health and CMV-seronegative. This chain connects TRBV2 to TRBJ1-3; D remains unclear. CDR3 nucleotides: TGTGCCATCGATGGGCGCGGGGGAAACACCATATATTTT. Its protein is CAIDGRGGNTIYF.